The 30 T cell receptor beta chains presented below share a single source sample, sequenced in a study of blood T cell repertoires in COVID-19. Generated by immunoSEQ multiplex PCR, the TCRdb table keeps only in-frame clones and is missing some. The table shows 330,000 or so clones, with 87% occurring only once. The material sequenced was PBMCs or T cells enriched from blood (not recorded which). The origin of the receptors is a man aged 40-49 years in a cohort exposed to, infected with or recovered from COVID-19 (not recorded which).

The chain's CDR3 is CARPPGTGGAKNIQYF. CDR3 nucleotides: TGTGCCAGACCTCCCGGGACAGGGGGAGCCAAAAACATTCAGTACTTC. The rearrangement links TRBV19 to TRBJ2-4; 11 nucleotides agree with TRBD1. The CDR3 has 16 amino acids. The V segment lost 9 bases and the J segment 0 bases; nucleotides outside the gene matches: 7. Per the germline V gene, CDR1 is LNHDA and CDR2 is SQIVND (reference sequence).

V usage is TRBV5-1 and J usage is TRBJ2-7; 12 nucleotides match TRBD2. Germline V lookup: CDR1 SGHRS, CDR2 YFSETQ. This CDR3 is built from 15 residues. The V and J ends lost 5 bases and 2 bases, in that order; junction bases with no gene match: 5. In nucleotides, the CDR3 is TGCGCCAGCAGGTTCGGACTAGCGGGACCCTACGAGCAGTACTTC. Translating it yields CASRFGLAGPYEQYF.

The gene calls are TRBV9 and TRBJ1-6; no reliable D call. The CDR3 contains 14 residues. Per germline, CDR1 SGDLS and CDR2 YYNGEE. V lost 3 bases, J lost 7 bases, and 11 bases lay in between. The CDR3 nucleotides read TGTGCCAGCAGCGGCGGCAACTCGAATTCACCCCTCCACTTT. Its translation is CASSGGNSNSPLHF.

This clone has a handful of counts. V gene TRBV19 combines with J gene TRBJ1-6, with 7 bases that match TRBD1. V shed 7 bases, J shed 7 bases, and the junction held 7 bases outside the gene matches. From germline, CDR1 is LNHDA and CDR2 SQIVND (reference sequence). CDR3 size: 14 residues. This CDR3 is CASTTGTANSPLHF. For the CDR3, the DNA is TGTGCCAGTACCACCGGGACAGCAAATTCACCCCTCCACTTT.

This clone was observed a single time. This sequence joins TRBV20-1 and TRBJ1-2; no firm D call. This CDR3 contains 11 residues. Germline V gene lookup returns CDR1 DFQATT and CDR2 SNEGSKA (reference sequence). Between the trimmed V and J ends, which lost 1 base and 8 bases, there was a span of 8 bases. The CDR3 bases are TGCAGTGCTAGAGGGCAATCCGGCTACACCTTC. This encodes CSARGQSGYTF.

J is TRBJ2-5 and V is TRBV15; D gene uncertain. V was shortened by 0 bases and J by 0 bases, with 5 bases between the two germline ends. The CDR3 is made up of 14 amino acids. Germline CDR1 LNHNV, CDR2 YYDKDF (reference sequence). CDR3 in DNA: TGTGCCACCAGCAGAGATATCGACCAAGAGACCCAGTACTTC. Protein product: CATSRDIDQETQYF.

The rearrangement joins TRBV19 to TRBJ1-2; D gene ambiguous. Trimming took 5 bases from V and 3 from J, leaving 10 bases between them. This CDR3 comprises 13 residues. From germline, CDR1 is LNHDA and CDR2 SQIVND (reference sequence). Here the CDR3 DNA reads TGTGCCAGTAGTGGGTACAGTGACTATGGCTACACCTTC. Protein sequence: CASSGYSDYGYTF.

The V gene is TRBV12-1, the J gene TRBJ2-3; the table's D call of TRBD2 was not tested on the DNA. TRBV12-1 is termed a pseudogene. The length of the CDR3 is 16 residues. The CDR3 is CASSFDRLAGADTQYF. As DNA, the CDR3 is TGTGCCAGCAGCTTCGACCGACTAGCGGGAGCAGATACGCAGTATTTT.

The rearrangement links TRBV7-2 to TRBJ2-7; maybe TRBD1 (7 bases). Germline CDR1 is SGHTA and CDR2 is FQGNSA. The length of the CDR3 is 16 residues. V lost 3 bases and J 3 bases, leaving 18 bases between the germline ends. The CDR3 DNA reads as TGTGCCAGCAGCTTCGGAGGGGGACAGAGATACTACGAGCAGTACTTC. It specifies CASSFGGGQRYYEQYF.

The chain links TRBV5-1 to TRBJ1-4, with unresolved D. Trimming removed 0 bases at V and 6 bases at J, with 9 bases between. CDR3 length equals 14 residues. Germline V gene sequence: CDR1 SGHRS, CDR2 YFSETQ. The CDR3 DNA reads as TGCGCCAGCAGCTTGGCGAGGACTGATGAAAAACTGTTTTTT. Its translation: CASSLARTDEKLFF.

V gene TRBV7-6 combines with J gene TRBJ2-1, with 15 bases matching TRBD2. J lost 1 base, V lost 4 bases, and 8 bases had no gene match. The CDR3 has 19 amino acids. Germline CDR1 reads SGHVS; CDR2 reads FNYEAQ. The CDR3 DNA reads TGTGCCAGCAGCTGGACGGGACTAGCGGGAGGTCAGTCCTACAATGAGCAGTTCTTC. It is translated as CASSWTGLAGGQSYNEQFF.

The V and J genes are TRBV7-9 and TRBJ2-1, with a weak D call TRBD2 (6 bases). The CDR3 sequence is 16 residues long. V dropped 4 bases and J dropped 5 bases, with 18 bases sitting between them. The germline CDR1 and CDR2 sequences are SEHNR and FQNEAQ (reference sequence). CDR3 sequence: CASSSDPGLPNNEQFF. CDR3 bases: TGTGCCAGCAGCTCGGACCCGGGACTCCCCAACAATGAGCAGTTCTTC.

This rearrangement joins TRBV10-1 to TRBJ2-7; a possible D gene is TRBD2 (7 bases). Germline CDR1 reads WNHNN; CDR2 reads SYGVQD (reference sequence). CDR3 length: 13 amino acids. The V end was cut by 2 bases, the J end by 7 bases, with 12 bases between. CDR3 coding DNA: TGCGCCAGCAGTGAGAGGGGGAGGGGGGAGCAGTACTTC. It codes for CASSERGRGEQYF.

This rearrangement joins TRBV18 to TRBJ1-1; D is unresolved. The CDR3 consists of 13 residues. Germline V gene lookup returns CDR1 KGHSH and CDR2 LQKENI. The V end was cut by 4 bases, the J end by 2 bases, with 8 bases between. The CDR3, as DNA: TGTGCCAGCTCACTTTCCAAAAACACTGAAGCTTTCTTT. It translates to CASSLSKNTEAFF.

This sequence joins TRBV5-1 and TRBJ2-6; 7 bases are shared with TRBD1. The ends lost 2 bases at V and 0 bases at J; junction bases unmatched: 11. The CDR3 has 19 residues. Germline V lookup: CDR1 SGHRS, CDR2 YFSETQ. CDR3 bases: TGCGCCAGCAGCTTAGGACAGGCCCTATTCCACTCTGGGGCCAACGTCCTGACTTTC. This encodes CASSLGQALFHSGANVLTF.

The chain has TRBV18 and TRBJ1-5; D possibly corresponds to TRBD1 (5 bases). The germline V gene encodes CDR1 KGHSH and CDR2 LQKENI. This CDR3 is built from 15 residues. Trimming took 2 bases from V and 1 from J, leaving 9 bases between them. The CDR3 DNA reads TGTGCCAGCTCACCAGGGGAGGGGAGCAATCAGCCCCAGCATTTT. Translated, it gives CASSPGEGSNQPQHF.

The V call is TRBV11-2, the J call TRBJ2-5; D possibly corresponds to TRBD2 (6 bases). CDR1 is SGHAT, CDR2 FQNNGV, per germline. The CDR3 loop spans 17 amino acids. V lost 4 bases, J lost 5 bases, and 23 bases lay in between. CDR3 sequence: CASSSYPLTGDGETQYF. CDR3 bases: TGTGCCAGCAGCTCCTACCCCCTGACGGGAGATGGTGAGACCCAGTACTTC.

The rearrangement uses TRBV5-6 and TRBJ2-3; D is possibly TRBD2 (8 bases). CDR1 SGHDT and CDR2 YYEEEE come from the germline V gene. Trimming removed 4 bases from V and 4 bases from J, with 25 bases in between. The CDR3 sequence is 18 residues long. The CDR3 DNA reads TGTGCCAGCAGCCGGTTAGGTGAGCGGGGGACAGTGGCAGATACGCAGTATTTT. Its translation: CASSRLGERGTVADTQYF.

This clone was recorded only once. The V gene is TRBV5-1, the J gene TRBJ2-5, with 8 nucleotides matching TRBD1. Per germline, CDR1 SGHRS and CDR2 YFSETQ. The trim removed 2 bases at V and 2 bases at J, leaving 2 bases unmatched. This CDR3 contains 14 residues. The CDR3: CASSFGQGQETQYF. In DNA form, the CDR3 reads TGCGCCAGCAGCTTCGGACAGGGTCAAGAGACCCAGTACTTC. The full variable domain, its missing parts supplied by reference TRBV5-1 and TRBJ2-5, is KAGVTQTPRYLIKTRGQQVTLSCSPISGHRSVSWYQQTPGQGLQFLFEYFSETQRNKGNFPGRFSGRQFSNSRSEMNVSTLELGDSALYLCASSFGQGQETQYFGPGTRLLVL.

This chain uses TRBV18 with TRBJ2-3; no reliable D call. Trimming removed 5 bases from V and 1 base from J, with 10 bases in between. This CDR3 is 14 amino acids long. Looked up from germline, CDR1 is KGHSH and CDR2 is LQKENI. The CDR3 DNA reads TGTGCCAGCTCAAGAGTCACAGGCACAGATACGCAGTATTTT. This codes for CASSRVTGTDTQYF.

The V gene is TRBV11-1, the J gene TRBJ2-1; tentatively, D is TRBD2 (6 bases). The CDR3 length is 16 residues. V was clipped by 1 base and J by 3 bases, with 13 bases between them. Germline V gives CDR1 SGHAT, CDR2 FQDESV (reference sequence). The CDR3 loop is CASSLGGGSLYNEQFF. The CDR3 nucleotides are TGTGCCAGCAGCTTAGGAGGAGGGAGTCTCTACAATGAGCAGTTCTTC.

The chain employs TRBV7-9 and TRBJ1-1; 7 bases match TRBD1. The CDR3 length is 15 residues. After removal of 5 bases from V and 0 bases from J, the junction contained 6 bases not matched to a gene. Germline V gene data show CDR1 as SEHNR and CDR2 as FQNEAQ (reference sequence). This chain's CDR3 is CASSTQGQLNTEAFF. For the CDR3, the DNA is TGTGCCAGCAGCACACAGGGACAGTTGAACACTGAAGCTTTCTTT.

The rearrangement joins TRBV18 to TRBJ1-1, with 10 nucleotides matching TRBD1. From germline, CDR1 is KGHSH and CDR2 LQKENI. This CDR3 has 15 residues. J lost 2 bases, V lost 0 bases, and 0 bases had no gene match. Here the CDR3 DNA reads TGTGCCAGCTCACCACCGACAGGGGGCAACACTGAAGCTTTCTTT. This codes for CASSPPTGGNTEAFF. The whole variable domain, filled in from reference TRBV18 and TRBJ1-1, reads NAGVMQNPRHLVRRRGQEARLRCSPMKGHSHVYWYRQLPEEGLKFMVYLQKENIIDESGMPKERFSAEFPKEGPSILRIQQVVRGDSAAYFCASSPPTGGNTEAFFGQGTRLTVV.

The CDR3 DNA reads TGTGCCAGCTCACCACCGTCAGGCGTCTATGGCTACACCTTC. Its protein product is CASSPPSGVYGYTF. This chain links TRBV18 with TRBJ1-2; D remains ambiguous. This CDR3 contains 14 residues. In germline, CDR1 is KGHSH, CDR2 LQKENI. V gave up 0 bases and J gave up 4 bases, with 9 bases separating them.

V gene TRBV6-1 combines with J gene TRBJ1-2; 7 positions agree with TRBD1. V was clipped by 0 bases and J by 13 bases; unmatched bases: 8. Germline CDR1 is MNHNS and CDR2 is SASEGT. The CDR3 loop spans 13 amino acids. The CDR3 nucleotides read TGTGCCAGCAGTGAAGCAGGAGGGGGCGGTTCCACCTTC. Protein sequence: CASSEAGGGGSTF.

This chain connects TRBV5-4 to TRBJ2-1, with TRBD2 matching over 7 bases. Trimming took 0 bases from V and 4 from J; bases not matched to a gene: 4. The CDR3 contains 15 residues. Germline-derived CDR1 and CDR2 are SGHNT and YYREEE (reference sequence). The CDR3 is CASSLEPSGYNEQFF. In DNA form, the CDR3 reads TGTGCCAGCAGCTTGGAGCCTAGCGGTTACAATGAGCAGTTCTTC.

The chain employs TRBV10-2 and TRBJ2-1; D not resolved. This CDR3 is built from 15 residues. Trimming took 3 bases from V and 2 from J, leaving 11 bases between them. Germline V gene sequence: CDR1 WSHSY, CDR2 SAAADI. The CDR3 region is CASSEFTDTYNEQFF. CDR3 DNA: TGCGCCAGCAGTGAATTTACAGATACCTACAATGAGCAGTTCTTC.

The chain couples TRBV10-1 to TRBJ1-1; the D is unclear. CDR1 WNHNN and CDR2 SYGVQD come from the germline V gene (reference sequence). There are 12 residues in the CDR3. V lost 6 bases and J lost 7, with 12 bases in between. This chain's CDR3 is CASSKPGSEAFF. As DNA, the CDR3 is TGCGCCAGCAGCAAACCGGGGAGTGAAGCTTTCTTT.

This clone has just one count. This rearrangement joins TRBV12-3 or TRBV12-4 to TRBJ2-2; D is ambiguous. V was shortened by 6 bases and J by 6 bases, with 11 bases between the two germline ends. The CDR3 length is 13 residues. The CDR3 region is CASSYVSPGELFF. CDR3 nucleotide sequence: TGTGCCAGCAGCTACGTTTCCCCCGGGGAGCTGTTTTTT.

The chain employs TRBV5-4 and TRBJ1-1, with TRBD1 as a possible D gene (6 bases). Germline V gene sequence: CDR1 SGHNT, CDR2 YYREEE (reference sequence). The length of the CDR3 is 17 residues. Trimming removed 1 base from V and 0 bases from J, with 16 bases in between. The CDR3 loop reads CASSLPGARNMNTEAFF. The DNA of the CDR3 is TGTGCCAGCAGCTTGCCAGGGGCGAGAAACATGAACACTGAAGCTTTCTTT.